The 23 T cell receptor beta chains below come from one sample, sequenced in a study of T-cell memory formation after mild COVID-19. Each CDR3 protein is one row after TCRdb ran MiXCR on the 5' RACE reads. The sample contains about 320,000 distinct CDR3 sequences, more than 13% of which appear only once. Sequencing was performed on PBMCs or a T cell subset sorted from them (not recorded which). These receptors all come from a man younger than 35 who had mild COVID-19 (a few samples of this study predate the infection). Cell type and time point are not known.

This clonotype showed up just a few times. The chain links TRBV12-3 or TRBV12-4 to TRBJ1-5; D possibly corresponds to TRBD1 (6 bases). The CDR3 covers 15 residues. V was shortened by 5 bases and J by 2 bases, with 13 bases between the two germline ends. The CDR3 region is CASSIGGSGNQPQHF. CDR3 DNA sequence: TGTGCCAGCAGTATAGGGGGTAGCGGCAATCAGCCCCAGCATTTT.

In its sample, this clonotype was seen a few times. This sequence joins TRBV5-1 and TRBJ2-7; 7 bases agree with TRBD1. Germline V gene data show CDR1 as SGHRS and CDR2 as YFSETQ. Losses at the gene ends were 4 bases for V and 3 bases for J; bases not matched to a gene: 13. This CDR3 is built from 16 residues. CDR3 sequence reads: CASSTGPGQFVYEQYF. DNA of the CDR3: TGCGCCAGCAGCACGGGTCCGGGACAGTTTGTCTACGAGCAGTACTTC.

The V gene is TRBV20-1, the J gene TRBJ2-2; TRBD1 matches 8 bases. After removal of 2 bases from V and 5 bases from J, the junction contained 4 bases not matched to a gene. Per germline, CDR1 DFQATT and CDR2 SNEGSKA (reference sequence). The CDR3 has 14 amino acids. This chain's CDR3 is CSARWTGRTGELFF. The CDR3, as DNA: TGCAGTGCTAGATGGACAGGGAGAACCGGGGAGCTGTTTTTT.

This CDR3 is CASSWKAGDGYTF. In DNA, the CDR3 is TGTGCCAGCAGCTGGAAGGCAGGGGATGGCTACACCTTC. The rearrangement uses TRBV7-2 and TRBJ1-2; tentatively, D is TRBD1 (6 bases). The CDR3 totals 13 residues. From germline, CDR1 is SGHTA and CDR2 FQGNSA. Trimming pared 4 bases from V and 6 bases from J, leaving 12 bases between.

This clonotype showed up just a few times. V gene TRBV7-2 combines with J gene TRBJ1-5; D is uncertain. CDR1 and CDR2 (germline): SGHTA, FQGNSA. The CDR3 runs 12 residues. Trimming took 5 bases from V and 3 from J, leaving 5 bases between them. CDR3 DNA sequence: TGTGCCAGCAGCAGGGACAATCAGCCCCAGCATTTT. Its protein is CASSRDNQPQHF.

V gene TRBV28 combines with J gene TRBJ2-4; possibly TRBD1 for D (5 bases). The V and J ends lost 8 bases and 0 bases respectively, with 17 bases between them. This CDR3 comprises 16 residues. Germline values: CDR1 MDHEN, CDR2 SYDVKM. The CDR3 coding sequence is TGTGCCAGCGGGGCGTGGGCAGCTACAGCCAAAAACATTCAGTACTTC. Translated, it gives CASGAWAATAKNIQYF.

J is TRBJ1-4 and V is TRBV5-1; a possible D gene is TRBD1 (5 bases). Germline CDR1 is SGHRS and CDR2 is YFSETQ. Trimming removed 5 bases from V and 0 bases from J, with 20 bases in between. The CDR3 covers 18 residues. The CDR3 region has the DNA TGCGCCAGCAGTCAAGGGAGGTCGCCAGGGTCAACTAATGAAAAACTGTTTTTT. It translates to CASSQGRSPGSTNEKLFF.

This clonotype was seen repeatedly, ten times or more. This chain connects TRBV4-1 to TRBJ2-1, with a weak D call TRBD2 (5 bases). The V gene's germline CDR1 is MGHRA and CDR2 YSYEKL. The V gene lost 0 bases and the J gene lost 1 base, with 16 bases spanning the gap. The CDR3 is made up of 18 amino acids. CDR3 loop: CASSQEGLGRRSYNEQFF. The CDR3 bases are TGCGCCAGCAGCCAAGAAGGTCTGGGTCGGAGGTCCTACAATGAGCAGTTCTTC.

This chain links TRBV28 with TRBJ1-6; 7 bases are a match to TRBD1. V lost 2 bases, J lost 16 bases, and 11 bases stayed unmatched. This CDR3 has 14 amino acids. CDR1 MDHEN and CDR2 SYDVKM come from the germline V gene. CDR3 DNA sequence: TGTGCCAGCAGTTTACCCCGACAGGGCCCAGGACTCCACTTT. This translates into CASSLPRQGPGLHF.

The chain is built from TRBV4-1 and TRBJ1-1; maybe TRBD1 (6 bases). In germline, CDR1 is MGHRA, CDR2 YSYEKL. Trimming stripped 0 bases from V and 8 bases from J, with 13 bases between. The CDR3 has 14 residues. For the CDR3, the DNA is TGCGCCAGCAGCCAAGAAAGGAGGGGGACCGAAGCTTTCTTT. It specifies CASSQERRGTEAFF.

The CDR3 spells CATSRDSRGNEQFF. The DNA for the CDR3 is TGTGCCACCAGCAGGGACAGCCGGGGCAATGAGCAGTTCTTC. The genes are TRBV15 and TRBJ2-1; possible D gene TRBD1, 6 bases. The CDR3 loop spans 14 amino acids. V was clipped by 3 bases and J by 6 bases, with 12 bases between them. Germline CDR1 reads LNHNV; CDR2 reads YYDKDF (reference sequence).

This clonotype was counted only a few times. This chain uses TRBV28 with TRBJ2-1; the D gene could be TRBD1 or TRBD2 (6 bases each). The CDR3 spans 16 residues. Germline V gives CDR1 MDHEN, CDR2 SYDVKM. V was pared by 5 bases and J by 0 bases, with 14 bases between. The CDR3 nucleotides are TGTGCCAGCAGTGGGGGCCGGGGGAGCTCCTACAATGAGCAGTTCTTC. Protein sequence: CASSGGRGSSYNEQFF.

This clonotype has only a few counts. The rearrangement links TRBV5-6 to TRBJ2-1, with a possible D match to TRBD1 (5 bases). This CDR3 is built from 15 residues. Germline assignment: CDR1 SGHDT and CDR2 YYEEEE. V was trimmed by 4 bases and J by 4 bases, leaving 15 bases between them. The CDR3 reads CASSPDPDIYNEQFF. The CDR3 DNA reads TGTGCCAGCAGCCCCGATCCGGACATTTACAATGAGCAGTTCTTC.

This clonotype was seen at least ten times. This chain uses TRBV20-1 with TRBJ1-2, with 7 bases fitting TRBD1. The CDR3 spans 11 residues. From germline, CDR1 is DFQATT and CDR2 SNEGSKA (reference sequence). After removal of 3 bases from V and 10 bases from J, the junction contained 5 bases not matched to a gene. The CDR3 DNA follows: TGCAGTGCTAGTACAGGGGACGACTACACCTTC. Translating it yields CSASTGDDYTF.

This chain links TRBV9 with TRBJ1-6, with TRBD1 as a possible D gene (5 bases). Germline assignment: CDR1 SGDLS and CDR2 YYNGEE. The V and J ends lost 0 bases and 6 bases respectively, with 13 bases between them. The CDR3 consists of 16 residues. This CDR3 is CASSVGSGTTNSPLHF. In DNA, the CDR3 is TGTGCCAGCAGCGTAGGTTCTGGGACGACTAATTCACCCCTCCACTTT.

The rearrangement uses TRBV11-2 and TRBJ2-1; 7 positions match TRBD2. J gave up 0 bases and V 3 bases, and 8 bases lay outside the gene matches. The CDR3 has 17 amino acids. Germline-derived CDR1 and CDR2 are SGHAT and FQNNGV. CDR3 nucleotide sequence: TGTGCCAGCAGCTTGCCGCTAGCGGCCAACTCCTACAATGAGCAGTTCTTC. As protein: CASSLPLAANSYNEQFF. Using reference TRBV11-2 and TRBJ2-1 for the parts outside the CDR3, the full variable domain is EAGVAQSPRYKIIEKRQSVAFWCNPISGHATLYWYQQILGQGPKLLIQFQNNGVVDDSQLPKDRFSAERLKGVDSTLKIQPAKLEDSAVYLCASSLPLAANSYNEQFFGPGTRLTVL.

This clonotype has just one count. The chain recombines TRBV2 with TRBJ2-1, with D possibly TRBD2 on 5 matching bases. This CDR3 has 15 residues. Germline V lookup: CDR1 SNHLY, CDR2 FYNNEI. V gave up 5 bases and J gave up 0 bases, with 11 bases separating them. This CDR3 is CASSYGKSSYNEQFF. In DNA, the CDR3 is TGTGCCAGCAGTTACGGGAAGAGCTCCTACAATGAGCAGTTCTTC.

This clonotype occurred a few times. J is TRBJ2-3 and V is TRBV4-2; possibly TRBD1 for D (6 bases). V lost 1 base, J lost 6 bases, and 20 bases lay in between. CDR3 length: 17 amino acids. CDR1 and CDR2 from the germline V gene are LGHNA and YNFKEQ. CDR3 coding DNA: TGTGCCAGCAGCCAAGCCACCGGCAGGTCAGGGGTTGATACGCAGTATTTT. Residues: CASSQATGRSGVDTQYF.

This chain joins TRBV5-1 and TRBJ1-1, with D hard to call. The length of the CDR3 is 14 residues. V lost 0 bases to trimming and J lost 10 bases, with 16 bases between them. The germline gives CDR1 SGHRS, CDR2 YFSETQ. This chain's CDR3 is CASSLAATGLVAFF. The CDR3, as DNA: TGCGCCAGCAGCTTGGCCGCGACGGGCCTCGTAGCTTTCTTT.

The V call is TRBV12-3 or TRBV12-4, the J call TRBJ1-2, with TRBD1 as a possible D gene (6 bases). This CDR3 has 13 residues. V shed 6 bases and J shed 1 base, with 9 bases lying between them. CDR3 nucleotide sequence: TGTGCCAGCAGGACAGGCCATAACTATGGCTACACCTTC. Translation gives CASRTGHNYGYTF.

The table lists this clonotype with a few counts. V and J are TRBV20-1 and TRBJ2-7; D remains unclear. The length of the CDR3 is 13 residues. CDR1 is DFQATT, CDR2 SNEGSKA, per germline (reference sequence). Trimming cost V 6 bases and J 3 bases, with 15 bases left between them. The CDR3 spells CSAAGPPGYEQYV. The CDR3, as DNA: TGCAGTGCCGCTGGACCGCCAGGCTACGAGCAGTACGTC.

The chain recombines TRBV4-3 with TRBJ2-3, with D perhaps matching TRBD2 (5 bases). Looked up from germline, CDR1 is LGHNA and CDR2 is YSLEER. Trimming removed 0 bases at V and 1 base at J, with 14 bases between. The CDR3 loop spans 17 amino acids. This CDR3 is CASSQDWSGYGTDTQYF. CDR3 DNA: TGCGCCAGCAGCCAAGATTGGTCGGGGTACGGCACAGATACGCAGTATTTT.

This chain links TRBV7-3 with TRBJ2-7; TRBD2 matches 8 bases. V shed 5 bases, J shed 3 bases, and the junction held 9 bases outside the gene matches. CDR1 is SGHTA and CDR2 is FQGTGA in the germline V gene. The CDR3 contains 15 residues. The CDR3, as DNA: TGTGCCAGCAGCCCCGGGCCAGCGGGGGTCTACGAGCAGTACTTC. As protein: CASSPGPAGVYEQYF.